This T cell receptor beta chain derives from a study of shared clonotypes between healthy human individuals. This clone turned up a few times. Deep-level settings were used for running the assay. TCRdb's copy holds only in-frame clones and misses some; the assay was immunoSEQ multiplex PCR. Among about 470,000 clones, around 75% were seen once, and the ten largest hold approximately 13%. Nashville, Tennessee was home to all donors, each a Caucasian adult. V lost 10 bases to trimming and J lost 2 bases, with 20 bases between them. Germline V gene data show CDR1 as ENHRY and CDR2 as SYGVKD. The CDR3 is made up of 15 amino acids.

The chain is built from TRBV10-3 and TRBJ2-5; weak D call: TRBD2 (6 bases). The sequencing input was PBMCs. The receptor was isolated from a woman aged 40 to 50 in good health. Some clones in this sample may be carry-over from other donors' samples. The CDR3 here is CATGLPGRTQETQYF. The CDR3 DNA is TGTGCCACCGGACTACCGGGACGGACGCAAGAGACCCAGTACTTC.